This T cell receptor beta chain derives from a study of blood T cells in healthy people across ages. Primers used in a second PCR of roughly 6 to 11 cycles were a sample-barcoded 5' primer and a J-beta primer mix. TCRdb independently ran MiXCR on the 5' RACE reads; one entry per CDR3 protein. This sample yields 850,000 to 1,300,000 distinct CDR3 sequences, of which over 35% are seen a single time; 18% belongs to the top ten. Per-sample PBMC isolation yielded at least 6 million cells. This CDR3 spans 14 amino acids. The germline V gene has CDR1 DFQATT and CDR2 SNEGSKA (reference sequence). J was trimmed by 1 base and V by 6 bases; bases with no gene match: 5.

J is TRBJ2-1 and V is TRBV20-1; 8 bases agree with TRBD2. The source is a woman aged 55-70 years in good health. The sequenced sample consisted of blood. CDR3 amino acids: CSAGGGRSYNEQFF. CDR3 in DNA: TGCAGTGCCGGGGGGGGCCGGTCCTACAATGAGCAGTTCTTC.